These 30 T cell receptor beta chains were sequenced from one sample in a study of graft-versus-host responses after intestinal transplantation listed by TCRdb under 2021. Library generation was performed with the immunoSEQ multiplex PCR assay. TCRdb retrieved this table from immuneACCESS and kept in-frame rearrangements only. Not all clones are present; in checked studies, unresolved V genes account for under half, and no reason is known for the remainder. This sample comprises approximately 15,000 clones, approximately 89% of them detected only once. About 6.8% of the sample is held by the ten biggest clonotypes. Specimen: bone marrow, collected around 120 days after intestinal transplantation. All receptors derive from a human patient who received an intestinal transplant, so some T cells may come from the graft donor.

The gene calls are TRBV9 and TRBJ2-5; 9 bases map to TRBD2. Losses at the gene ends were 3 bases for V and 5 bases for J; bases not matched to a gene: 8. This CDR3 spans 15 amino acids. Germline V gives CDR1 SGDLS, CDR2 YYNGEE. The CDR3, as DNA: TGTGCCAGCAGCGGGGCGGGAGGGCCTCATGAGACCCAGTACTTC. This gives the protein CASSGAGGPHETQYF.

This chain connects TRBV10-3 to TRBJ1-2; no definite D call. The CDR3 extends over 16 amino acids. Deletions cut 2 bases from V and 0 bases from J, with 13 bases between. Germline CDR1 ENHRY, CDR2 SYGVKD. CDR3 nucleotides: TGTGCCATCAGTGAGATTTTGTCAGTAGCTAACTATGGCTACACCTTC. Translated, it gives CAISEILSVANYGYTF.

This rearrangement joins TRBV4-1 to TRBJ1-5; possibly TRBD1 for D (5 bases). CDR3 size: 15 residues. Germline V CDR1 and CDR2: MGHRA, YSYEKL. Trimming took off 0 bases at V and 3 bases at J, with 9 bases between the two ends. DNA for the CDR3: TGCGCCAGCAGCCAAGATCCCAGGGTCAATCAGCCCCAGCATTTT. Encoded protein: CASSQDPRVNQPQHF.

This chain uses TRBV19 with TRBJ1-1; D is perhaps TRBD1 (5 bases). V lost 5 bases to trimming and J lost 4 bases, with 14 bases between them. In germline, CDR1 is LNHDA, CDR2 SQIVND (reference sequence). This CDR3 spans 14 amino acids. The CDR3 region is CASSPRRQTTEAFF. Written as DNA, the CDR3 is TGTGCCAGTAGTCCCCGACGACAGACCACTGAAGCTTTCTTT.

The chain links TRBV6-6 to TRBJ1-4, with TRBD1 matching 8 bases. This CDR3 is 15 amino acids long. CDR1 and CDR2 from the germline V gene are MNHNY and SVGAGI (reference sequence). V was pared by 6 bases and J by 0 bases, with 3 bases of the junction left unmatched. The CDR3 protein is CASRSGQATNEKLFF. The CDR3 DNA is TGTGCCAGCAGGTCGGGACAGGCAACTAATGAAAAACTGTTTTTT.

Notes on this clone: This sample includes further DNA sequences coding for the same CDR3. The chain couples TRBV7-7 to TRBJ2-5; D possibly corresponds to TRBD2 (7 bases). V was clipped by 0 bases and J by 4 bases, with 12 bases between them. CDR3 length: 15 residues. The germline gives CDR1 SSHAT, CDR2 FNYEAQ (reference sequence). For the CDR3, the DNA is TGTGCCAGCAGCTTAGCGGGGGGGCCGGGAGAGACCCAGTACTTC. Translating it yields CASSLAGGPGETQYF.

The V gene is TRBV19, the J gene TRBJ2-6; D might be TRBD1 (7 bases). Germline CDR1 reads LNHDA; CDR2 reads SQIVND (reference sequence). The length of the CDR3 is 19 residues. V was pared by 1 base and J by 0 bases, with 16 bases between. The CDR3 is CASSIAGRTGPSGANVLTF. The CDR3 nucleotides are TGTGCCAGTAGTATAGCGGGGAGGACAGGACCCTCTGGGGCCAACGTCCTGACTTTC.

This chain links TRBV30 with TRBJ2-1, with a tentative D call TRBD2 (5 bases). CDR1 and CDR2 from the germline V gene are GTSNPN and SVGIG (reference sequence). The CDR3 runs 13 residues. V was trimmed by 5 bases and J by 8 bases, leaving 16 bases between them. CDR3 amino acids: CAWGVEMRDEQFF. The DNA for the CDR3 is TGTGCCTGGGGCGTCGAGATGAGGGATGAGCAGTTCTTC.

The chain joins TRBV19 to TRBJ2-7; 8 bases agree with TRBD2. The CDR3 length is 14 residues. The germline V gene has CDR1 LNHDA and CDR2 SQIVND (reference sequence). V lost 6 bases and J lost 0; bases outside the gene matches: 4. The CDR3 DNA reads TGTGCCAGTAGGCGGGAGGCCTACTCCTACGAGCAGTACTTC. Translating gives CASRREAYSYEQYF.

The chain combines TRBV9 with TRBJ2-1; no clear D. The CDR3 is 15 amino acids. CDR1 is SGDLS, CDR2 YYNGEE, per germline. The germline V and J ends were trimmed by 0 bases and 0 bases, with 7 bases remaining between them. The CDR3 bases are TGTGCCAGCAGCGTAGGACGAAGCTCCTACAATGAGCAGTTCTTC. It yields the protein CASSVGRSSYNEQFF.

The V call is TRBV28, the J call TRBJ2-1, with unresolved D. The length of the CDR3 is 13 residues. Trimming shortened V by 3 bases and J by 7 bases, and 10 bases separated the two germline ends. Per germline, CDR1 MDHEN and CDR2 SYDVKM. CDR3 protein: CASSLLTPNEQFF. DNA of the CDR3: TGTGCCAGCAGTTTGCTCACCCCTAATGAGCAGTTCTTC.

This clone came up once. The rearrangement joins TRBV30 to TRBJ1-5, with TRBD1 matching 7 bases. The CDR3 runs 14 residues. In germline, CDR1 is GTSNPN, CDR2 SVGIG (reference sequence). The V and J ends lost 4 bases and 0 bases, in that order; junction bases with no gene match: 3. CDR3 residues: CAWTGTDSNQPQHF. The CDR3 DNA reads TGTGCCTGGACCGGGACAGATAGCAATCAGCCCCAGCATTTT.

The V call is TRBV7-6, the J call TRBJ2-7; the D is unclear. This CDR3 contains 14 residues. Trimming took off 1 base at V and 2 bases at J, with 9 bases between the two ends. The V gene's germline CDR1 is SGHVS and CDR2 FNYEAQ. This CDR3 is CASSLGAPTYEQYF. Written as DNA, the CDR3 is TGTGCCAGCAGCTTAGGGGCTCCCACCTACGAGCAGTACTTC.

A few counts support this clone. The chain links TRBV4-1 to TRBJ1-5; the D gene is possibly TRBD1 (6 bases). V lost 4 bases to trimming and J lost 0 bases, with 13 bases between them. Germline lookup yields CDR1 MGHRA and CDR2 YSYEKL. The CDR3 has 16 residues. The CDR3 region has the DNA TGCGCCAGCAGCCTCAACGGACAGCCTAGCAATCAGCCCCAGCATTTT. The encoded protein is CASSLNGQPSNQPQHF.

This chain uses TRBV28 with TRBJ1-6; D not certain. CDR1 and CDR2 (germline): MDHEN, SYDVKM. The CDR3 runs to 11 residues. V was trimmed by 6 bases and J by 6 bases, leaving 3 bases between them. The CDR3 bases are TGTGCCAGCAGATTTAATTCACCCCTCCACTTT. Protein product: CASRFNSPLHF.

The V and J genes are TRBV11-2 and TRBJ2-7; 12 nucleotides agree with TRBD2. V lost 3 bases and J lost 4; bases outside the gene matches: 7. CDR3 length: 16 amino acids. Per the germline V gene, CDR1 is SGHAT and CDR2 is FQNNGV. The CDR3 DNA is TGTGCCAGCAGCTTGGAGACTAGCGGGAGTTCATACGAGCAGTACTTC. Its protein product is CASSLETSGSSYEQYF.

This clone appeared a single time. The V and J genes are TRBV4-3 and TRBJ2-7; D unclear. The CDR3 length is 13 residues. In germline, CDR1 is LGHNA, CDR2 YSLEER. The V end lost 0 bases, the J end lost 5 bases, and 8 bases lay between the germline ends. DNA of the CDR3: TGCGCCAGCAGCCAAGACCAGGAGAACGAGCAGTACTTC. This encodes CASSQDQENEQYF.

The CDR3 sequence: CASRRGGNTEAFF. CDR3 nucleotide sequence: TGTGCCAGCAGGAGGGGGGGGAACACTGAAGCTTTCTTT. The rearrangement uses TRBV27 and TRBJ1-1; possible D gene TRBD1, 6 bases. Germline CDR1 and CDR2: MNHEY and SMNVEV (reference sequence). The CDR3 contains 13 residues. Trimming took off 6 bases at V and 1 base at J, with 9 bases between the two ends.

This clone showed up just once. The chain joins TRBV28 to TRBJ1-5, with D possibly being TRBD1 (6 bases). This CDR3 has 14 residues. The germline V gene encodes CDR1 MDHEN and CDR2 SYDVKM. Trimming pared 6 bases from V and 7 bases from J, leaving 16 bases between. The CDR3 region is CASSPGGAGQPQHF. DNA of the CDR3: TGTGCCAGCAGCCCGGGGGGGGCTGGGCAGCCCCAGCATTTT.

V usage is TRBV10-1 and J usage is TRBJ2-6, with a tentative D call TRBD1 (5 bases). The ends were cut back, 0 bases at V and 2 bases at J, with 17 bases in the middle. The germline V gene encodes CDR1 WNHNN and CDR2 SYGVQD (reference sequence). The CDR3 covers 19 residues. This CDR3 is CASSESIRTPSPGANVLTF. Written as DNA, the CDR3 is TGCGCCAGCAGTGAGTCTATTAGGACACCCTCGCCTGGGGCCAACGTCCTGACTTTC.

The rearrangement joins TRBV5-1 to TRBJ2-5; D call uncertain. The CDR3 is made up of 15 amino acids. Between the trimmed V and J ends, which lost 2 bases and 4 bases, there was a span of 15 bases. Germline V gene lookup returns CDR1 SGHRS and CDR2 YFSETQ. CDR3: CASSLSPPRLETQYF. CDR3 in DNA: TGCGCCAGCAGCTTAAGTCCCCCAAGGTTAGAGACCCAGTACTTC.

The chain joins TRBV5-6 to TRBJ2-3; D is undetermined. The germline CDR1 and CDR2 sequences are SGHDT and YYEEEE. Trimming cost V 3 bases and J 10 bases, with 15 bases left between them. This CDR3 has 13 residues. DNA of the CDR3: TGTGCCAGCAGCTCCCCGGTAGACACCGCGCAGTATTTT. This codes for CASSSPVDTAQYF.

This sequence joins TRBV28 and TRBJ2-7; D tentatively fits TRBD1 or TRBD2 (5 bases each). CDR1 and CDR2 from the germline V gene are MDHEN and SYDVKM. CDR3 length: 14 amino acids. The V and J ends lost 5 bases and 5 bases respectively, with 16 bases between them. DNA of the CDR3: TGTGCCAGCAGTACCCGGGGCAGGGCCCACGAGCAGTACTTC. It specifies CASSTRGRAHEQYF. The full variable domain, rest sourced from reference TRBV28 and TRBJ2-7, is DVKVTQSSRYLVKRTGEKVFLECVQDMDHENMFWYRQDPGLGLRLIYFSYDVKMKEKGDIPEGYSVSREKKERFSLILESASTNQTSMYLCASSTRGRAHEQYFGPGTRLTVT.

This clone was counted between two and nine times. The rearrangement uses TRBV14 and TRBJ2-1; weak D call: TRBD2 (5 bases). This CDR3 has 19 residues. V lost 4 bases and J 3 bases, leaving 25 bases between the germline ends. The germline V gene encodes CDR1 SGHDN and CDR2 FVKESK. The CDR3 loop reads CASSRIIWRGSYYYNEQFF. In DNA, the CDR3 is TGTGCCAGCAGCCGAATAATTTGGAGAGGGTCCTACTACTACAATGAGCAGTTCTTC.

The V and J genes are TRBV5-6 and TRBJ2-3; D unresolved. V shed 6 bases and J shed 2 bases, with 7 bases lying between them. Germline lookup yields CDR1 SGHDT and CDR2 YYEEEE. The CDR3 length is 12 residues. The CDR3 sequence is CASNLYTDTQYF. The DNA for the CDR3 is TGTGCCAGCAACTTATACACAGATACGCAGTATTTT.

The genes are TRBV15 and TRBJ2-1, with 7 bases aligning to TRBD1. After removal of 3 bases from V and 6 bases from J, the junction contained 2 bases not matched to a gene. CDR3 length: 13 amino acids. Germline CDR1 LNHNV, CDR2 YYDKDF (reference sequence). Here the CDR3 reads CATSSGQVNEQFF. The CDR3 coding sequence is TGTGCCACCAGCAGCGGACAGGTCAATGAGCAGTTCTTC.

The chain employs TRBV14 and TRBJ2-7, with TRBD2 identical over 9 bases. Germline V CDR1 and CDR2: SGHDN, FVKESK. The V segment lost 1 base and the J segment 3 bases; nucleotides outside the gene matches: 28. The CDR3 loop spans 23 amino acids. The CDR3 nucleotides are TGTGCCAGCAGCCAAGGACCGGAGGTAAGGCTAGCGGGGCCCTCTACCGATATCTACGAGCAGTACTTC. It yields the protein CASSQGPEVRLAGPSTDIYEQYF.

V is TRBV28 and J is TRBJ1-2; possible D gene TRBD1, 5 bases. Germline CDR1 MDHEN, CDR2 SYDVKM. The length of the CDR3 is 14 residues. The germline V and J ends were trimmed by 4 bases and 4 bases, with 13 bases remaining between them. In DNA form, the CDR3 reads TGTGCCAGCAGTTCCAACGGGGCTGCCTATGGCTACACCTTC. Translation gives CASSSNGAAYGYTF.

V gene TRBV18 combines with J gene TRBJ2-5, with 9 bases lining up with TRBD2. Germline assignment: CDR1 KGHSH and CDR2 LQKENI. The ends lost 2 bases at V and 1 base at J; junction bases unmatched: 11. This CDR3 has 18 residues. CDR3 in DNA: TGTGCCAGCTCACCAACTCTTCTACTACTAGCGGGCCAAGAGACCCAGTACTTC. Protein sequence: CASSPTLLLLAGQETQYF.

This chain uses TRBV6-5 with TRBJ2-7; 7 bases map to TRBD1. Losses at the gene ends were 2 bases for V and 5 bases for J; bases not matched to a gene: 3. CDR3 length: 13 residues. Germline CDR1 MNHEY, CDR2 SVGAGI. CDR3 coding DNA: TGTGCCAGCAGTTACACAGGGGATAACGAGCAGTACTTC. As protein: CASSYTGDNEQYF.